This is a list of T cell receptor beta chains from one sample in a study of regulatory T cells in long-lasting Graves disease. TCRdb re-called the multiplex PCR reads with MiXCR, one entry per CDR3 protein. In the table there are around 450,000 distinct CDR3 sequences, 20% to 25% of which are singletons. The sample consisted of peripheral blood mononuclear cells (PBMCs), taken when the disease was refractory, from a patient treated with antithyroid drugs. The source is a female donor with Graves disease. Each CDR3 is given with its conserved first and last residue.

v_call,cdr3_aa
TRBV13,CASSSGGGRRNYEQYF
TRBV12-3/TRBV12-4,CASRAVGENEKLFF
TRBV6-2/TRBV6-3,CASSFPSGYNEQFF
TRBV28,CASSVTGVSNQPQHF
TRBV24-1,CATSDPGTSGTQYF
TRBV19,CASSIDLYSNQPQHF
TRBV19,CATNRGGRNYGYTF
TRBV7-2,CASSSGGFEAFF
TRBV5-1,CASSLIEQGTYEQYF
TRBV11-2,CASSLSSGQSNYGYTF
TRBV2,CASSARLAQETQYF
TRBV18,CASSPTYTEAFF
TRBV7-9,CASSLGGTKGYQPQHF
TRBV20-1,CSASLNEKLFF
TRBV10-3,CAIQGATNYGYTF
TRBV19,CASSDGFDQPQHF
TRBV6-1,CASSERLVLGTDTQYF
TRBV28,CASSLTGSGTGELFF
TRBV28,CASSLTGGTIQETQYF
TRBV7-8,CASSFSGNLQETQYF
TRBV28,CASSPGQITYEQYF
TRBV27,CASSPGLAGEISYEQYF
TRBV4-3,CASSQDGNRVGTEAFF
TRBV12-3/TRBV12-4,CASTLGGDYGYTF
TRBV9,CASSPPDGYYGYTF
TRBV28,CASSALDRDQETQYF
TRBV4-3,CASSPSDSLPGELFF
TRBV5-4,CASSQSNTEAFF
TRBV4-1,CASSHGTSGTYEQYF
TRBV3-1,CASSLAGAQPDTEAFF
TRBV2,CASSEGTTNYGYTF
TRBV6-1,CATHSGDSPLHF
TRBV5-1,CASSPGRDRVVGELFF
TRBV6-5,CASSLSYSFLPGGEQYF
TRBV2,CASSEEGGSNEKLFF
TRBV20-1,CSARIPGSYEQNF
TRBV19,CASKGDRDRDYTSYNSPLHF
TRBV9,CASSPGQVLNEKLFF
TRBV28,CASSSPPGIAKNIQYF
TRBV6-1,CASRPDRGRDEQYF